The table lists the clone carrying this T cell receptor beta chain with many counts. As yet, its antigen is unknown. The CDR3 has 14 amino acids. Between the trimmed V and J ends, which lost 7 bases and 0 bases, there was a span of 10 bases. CDR1 is MNHNS and CDR2 is SASEGT in the germline V gene. This sample was taken from a study of CD8 T cells in ankylosing spondylitis. Study-wide findings and caveats: With a CD8+ phenotype, disease-linked clones were relatively rare in peripheral blood. The study looked at matched synovial fluid samples from ankylosing spondylitis patients. Disease-linked clones were reported to be significantly enriched there. Characteristic, it appeared, of ankylosing spondylitis blood was a TCR beta motif of seven or eight highly homologous variants.

TCRdb used MiXCR to reprocess the 5' RACE reads, holding one entry per CDR3 protein. The sample gives 800,000 to 900,000 distinct CDR3 sequences, roughly 10% of which show up once; about 0.49% is in the top ten. This sequence was found in a male donor with ankylosing spondylitis. Source material: blood, either unsorted or a sorted T cell fraction (not recorded which). The chain combines TRBV6-1 with TRBJ2-4; D unclear. The CDR3 loop reads CASKSGLAKNIQYF. As DNA, the CDR3 is TGTGCCAGCAAATCGGGCTTAGCCAAAAACATTCAGTACTTC.